This T cell receptor (beta chain) was sequenced for a study of blood T cell repertoires in COVID-19. Overall study: Italy, Spain and the United States were the sources of the convalescent and acute COVID-19 samples. PBMCs, B-cell-depleted T cells, or T cells were the source of the cDNA or gDNA that made up the material.

Germline V CDR1 and CDR2: DFQATT, SNEGSKA (reference sequence). After removal of 3 bases from V and 3 bases from J, the junction contained 5 bases not matched to a gene. The CDR3 is 14 residues long. Per the study methods: Estimation of nucleated cell counts relied on the amplification of reference gene primers. Assay used: immunoSEQ multiplex PCR; TCRdb lists only in-frame clones, some missing. V, J and clone size reflect that table, while D and trimming were determined from the DNA. The table includes 200,000 to 250,000 clones, approximately 84% detected once. The sequenced sample consisted of peripheral blood. This sequence joins TRBV20-1 and TRBJ1-5, with 7 bases aligning to TRBD1. The sequence was collected from a man in his forties or fifties with acute or convalescent COVID-19. The chain's CDR3 is CSASAGTANQPQHF. CDR3 DNA: TGCAGTGCTAGTGCCGGGACAGCCAATCAGCCCCAGCATTTT.